These T cell receptor beta chains were read from a single sample in a study of blood T cell repertoires in COVID-19. Profiled with immunoSEQ multiplex PCR; TCRdb holds only in-frame clones, not every one. The sample contains over 150,000 clones, roughly 84% of which appear only once. The sample was peripheral blood. The receptors derive from a man aged 40-55 years with acute or convalescent COVID-19. Both conserved end residues are part of each CDR3. The D gene is left open where the match is weak. Where a row states a size, it is once, few, many or the class of an expanded clone; other rows omit it.

d_call clone_size j_call v_call cdr3_nt cdr3_aa
TRBD2 NA TRBJ2-3 TRBV5-8 TGTGCCAGCAGCTTGGCTCTAGCGGACGATACGCAGTATTTT CASSLALADDTQYF
TRBD1 few TRBJ1-2 TRBV18 TGTGCCAGCTCACCACTAGACAGGGACTATGGCTACACCTTC CASSPLDRDYGYTF
NA once TRBJ1-3 TRBV10-2 TGCGCCAGCAGGGAAGACACCCTCTCTGGAAACACCATATATTTT CASREDTLSGNTIYF
TRBD1 NA TRBJ2-1 TRBV27 TGTGCCAGCAGTACCACAGGGGTGATTTACAATGAGCAGTTCTTC CASSTTGVIYNEQFF
TRBD1 NA TRBJ1-2 TRBV7-2 TGTGCCAGCAGCTCGCTACAGGGGTACTATGGCTACACCTTC CASSSLQGYYGYTF
TRBD1 NA TRBJ1-5 TRBV29-1 TGCAGCGTCCGTATAGGGACAGGAAATAAGCCCCAGCATTTT CSVRIGTGNKPQHF
TRBD1 NA TRBJ1-6 TRBV3-1/TRBV3-2 TGTGCCAGCAGCCAAGGGGGACAGTATAATTCACCCCTCCACTTT CASSQGGQYNSPLHF
NA NA TRBJ2-2 TRBV5-6 TGTGCCAGCAGAGGGGAAGGCACCGGGGAGCTGTTTTTT CASRGEGTGELFF
TRBD1 NA TRBJ1-2 TRBV29-1 TGCAGCGTCTCGAGGGACAGCCACTACACCTTC CSVSRDSHYTF
NA NA TRBJ1-5 TRBV12-2 TGTGCAAGTCGCTTAAACAGGGGATACTTACTAAATAGCAATCAGCCCCAGCATTTT CASRLNRGYLLNSNQPQHF
NA NA TRBJ1-2 TRBV5-6 TGTGCCAGCAGCTTAGTCGGGGACTATGGCTACACCTTC CASSLVGDYGYTF
NA NA TRBJ1-3 TRBV19 TGTGCCAGTAGTCCGAGGTCCCGGGCTGGAAACACCATATATTTT CASSPRSRAGNTIYF
NA NA TRBJ2-1 TRBV7-3 TGTGCCAGCAGCTTGAGCCCCCCTCCCGGCAATGAGCAGTTCTTC CASSLSPPPGNEQFF
NA NA TRBJ2-7 TRBV7-2 TGTGCCAGCAGCTTAAGGGCAGGGACCTACGAGCAGTACTTC CASSLRAGTYEQYF
TRBD1 NA TRBJ1-2 TRBV11-2 TGTGCCAGCAATCGGGCAGGGGGCCATGGCTACACCTTC CASNRAGGHGYTF
TRBD1 NA TRBJ2-3 TRBV11-2 TGTGCCAGCAGCTCCCGCCCACTGACAGGGATTAGCACAGATACGCAGTATTTT CASSSRPLTGISTDTQYF
TRBD2 NA TRBJ2-1 TRBV5-1 TGCGCCAGCAGCTCAACCGGGACTAGCGGGGGGTCGAATGAGCAGTTCTTC CASSSTGTSGGSNEQFF
TRBD2 NA TRBJ2-3 TRBV6-2/TRBV6-3 TGTGCCAGCAGTTACGGGGGACTAGCCTCTAGCACAGATACGCAGTATTTT CASSYGGLASSTDTQYF
NA NA TRBJ2-3 TRBV3-1/TRBV3-2 TGTGCCAGCAGCCGAAGGGGTGGAGATACGCAGTATTTT CASSRRGGDTQYF
NA NA TRBJ1-6 TRBV18 TGTGCCAGCTCACGCGATAGCTCCTATAATTCACCCCTCCACTTT CASSRDSSYNSPLHF
NA once TRBJ1-6 TRBV5-4 TGTGCCAGCAGCAAAGGGACGGGAGATAATTCACCCCTCCACTTT CASSKGTGDNSPLHF
NA NA TRBJ2-1 TRBV2 TGTGCCAGCAGTGGGTATTCTCGAGAGTTCTTC CASSGYSREFF
TRBD2 NA TRBJ2-7 TRBV6-5 TGTGCCAGCAGTTACTCGGGGGGGAACTACGAGCAGTACTTC CASSYSGGNYEQYF
TRBD2 NA TRBJ2-2 TRBV29-1 TGCAGCGTCCGGGGGGATGGTGGACGGAACACCGGGGAGCTGTTTTTT CSVRGDGGRNTGELFF
NA once TRBJ1-3 TRBV27 TGTGCCAGCAGTTTTGACAGGCGGACCTCTGGAAACACCATATATTTT CASSFDRRTSGNTIYF
NA NA TRBJ2-3 TRBV6-4 TGTGCCAGCAGTGATTCGCCGAACAGGGCGCCGGGAGATACGCAGTATTTT CASSDSPNRAPGDTQYF
NA NA TRBJ1-2 TRBV5-4 TGTGCCAGCAGCTCGATTGAGGGGGTCGGCTACACCTTC CASSSIEGVGYTF
TRBD1 once TRBJ2-2 TRBV18 TGTGCCACCCACGGGGACAGGGGACACGGGGAGCTGTTTTTT CATHGDRGHGELFF
NA NA TRBJ2-3 TRBV19 TGTGCCAGTACTCCCGGTCCGGGGAGCACAGATACGCAGTATTTT CASTPGPGSTDTQYF
TRBD1 NA TRBJ1-3 TRBV19 TGTGCCAGTTTCCCGACAGGGGGAACTGGAAACACCATATATTTT CASFPTGGTGNTIYF
NA NA TRBJ2-5 TRBV5-5 TGTGCCAGCCGGCGGCCCCAAGAGACCCAGTACTTC CASRRPQETQYF
NA NA TRBJ1-6 TRBV28 TGTGCCAGCACCCTTTCCGGTAATTCACCCCTCCACTTT CASTLSGNSPLHF
TRBD1 NA TRBJ1-1 TRBV3-1/TRBV3-2 TGTGCCAGCAGCCCCCGGGGACAGGGTCGCACTGAAGCTTTCTTT CASSPRGQGRTEAFF
TRBD1 NA TRBJ2-3 TRBV5-1 TGCGCCAGCAGCCCGGGACAGGGGGGAACAGATACGCAGTATTTT CASSPGQGGTDTQYF
NA few TRBJ1-4 TRBV6-5 TGTGCCAGCAGGGTCGTGGGGGGAGGGAATGAAAAACTGTTTTTT CASRVVGGGNEKLFF
NA NA TRBJ1-1 TRBV27 TGTGCCAGCAGTTTTGTAGAGAACACTGAAGCTTTCTTT CASSFVENTEAFF
TRBD1 NA TRBJ2-5 TRBV9 TGTGCCAGCAGCGCAACCGGGACAGGGGGGTTTGGGACCCAGTACTTC CASSATGTGGFGTQYF
TRBD1 NA TRBJ1-3 TRBV11-2 TGTGCCAGCAGCCAAAGGGGGCGAGTGAGCTCTGGAAACACCATATATTTT CASSQRGRVSSGNTIYF
TRBD1 NA TRBJ1-2 TRBV6-6 TGTGCCAGCAGCCGAGCCCCGGGACAGGGTTTTTCGGGTGGCTACACCTTC CASSRAPGQGFSGGYTF
NA NA TRBJ1-1 TRBV2 TGTGCCAGCAGTGAAGGTTGGGGGGGAGACACTGAAGCTTTCTTT CASSEGWGGDTEAFF
NA few TRBJ1-1 TRBV9 TGTGCCAGCAGCGTAACCCCAGGGTCGGGCACTGAAGCTTTCTTT CASSVTPGSGTEAFF
NA NA TRBJ1-2 TRBV4-3 TGCGCCAGCAGCCAAGAGGTGGTGCGGGCCGCGGATGGCTACACCTTC CASSQEVVRAADGYTF
NA NA TRBJ2-1 TRBV12-3/TRBV12-4 TGTGCCAGCACCCACTACGACAATGAGCAGTTCTTC CASTHYDNEQFF
NA NA TRBJ2-7 TRBV6-5 TGTGCCAGCAGTCCCGGACAGATGGACTACGAGCAGTACTTC CASSPGQMDYEQYF
TRBD2 NA TRBJ2-3 TRBV4-3 TGCGCCAGCAGCCGCGTTAGCGGGGGTGCTAGCACAGATACGCAGTATTTT CASSRVSGGASTDTQYF
NA few TRBJ1-6 TRBV7-6 TGTGCCAGCAGCCCAGACAGGCAAAATTCACCCCTCCACTTT CASSPDRQNSPLHF
TRBD2 few TRBJ2-1 TRBV29-1 TGCAGCGTTCTCGGGACTAGCGGGGGGGCATCTTGGAATGAGCAGTTCTTC CSVLGTSGGASWNEQFF
TRBD1 NA TRBJ1-1 TRBV28 TGTGCCAGCAGAAACCCAGGGGGGTCGGGCACTGAAGCTTTCTTT CASRNPGGSGTEAFF
NA NA TRBJ2-5 TRBV27 TGTGCCAGCGCCAGGCGGCAGGGAAGCAACAGAGAGACCCAGTACTTC CASARRQGSNRETQYF
NA NA TRBJ1-1 TRBV29-1 TGCAGCGCCGAATCTCGACAGACGAACACTGAAGCTTTCTTT CSAESRQTNTEAFF
NA NA TRBJ1-1 TRBV5-6 TGTGCCAGCAGCTTTACTCGAGGCTGGACTGAAGCTTTCTTT CASSFTRGWTEAFF
NA NA TRBJ1-1 TRBV5-1 TGCGCCAGCAGCTTAACAGGGATGAACACTGAAGCTTTCTTT CASSLTGMNTEAFF
TRBD1 NA TRBJ1-2 TRBV5-6 TGTGCCAGCAGCTTGGTCGGGCAGGGGGCGGGGGCCTATGGCTACACCTTC CASSLVGQGAGAYGYTF
NA NA TRBJ1-1 TRBV29-1 TGCAGCGTTGCGCAGGGAAGGGCTTTCTTT CSVAQGRAFF
TRBD1 NA TRBJ1-1 TRBV14 TGTGCCAGCAGCCAAGATGCGGGGACAGGGAGTATCACTGAAGCTTTCTTT CASSQDAGTGSITEAFF
TRBD1 few TRBJ1-1 TRBV27 TGTGCCAGTCGACTGGACAGGGAGAACACTGAAGCTTTCTTT CASRLDRENTEAFF
NA NA TRBJ1-2 TRBV20-1 TGCAGTGCTAGTCGGATAAACAGGCGGTTAACTAACTATGGCTACACCTTC CSASRINRRLTNYGYTF
NA NA TRBJ2-3 TRBV7-3 TGTGCCAGCAGAAGGGGGTCCTCCCAAACAGATACGCAGTATTTT CASRRGSSQTDTQYF